This paragraph reports one TCR beta chain. What it binds is not known. This sample stems from a study of T cell responses to AZD1222 COVID-19 vaccine. Study outcomes and limitations: Sampled repertoires all dated from after the peak T cell response. Breadth and depth of Spike-specific TCRs rose after two AZD1222 doses. Only six people who got AZD1222 tested seropositive at baseline.

TCRdb's table, derived via immunoSEQ multiplex PCR, lists solely in-frame clones and lacks some. In the table there are 13,000 or so clones, approximately 80% of which are singletons. Sequences were derived from peripheral blood, sampled 28 days after the second AZD1222 dose. This receptor was identified in an adult who received the AZD1222 COVID-19 vaccine.

The CDR3 spells CASSFLGASNTGELFF. CDR3 DNA: TGCGCCAGCAGCTTTCTAGGGGCCTCGAACACCGGGGAGCTGTTTTTT. The chain has TRBV5-1 and TRBJ2-2, with D tentatively TRBD1 (5 bases). The CDR3 has 16 amino acids. CDR1 SGHRS and CDR2 YFSETQ come from the germline V gene. Trimming left V 2 bases short and J 0 bases short, with 11 bases between.